Below are 26 T cell receptor beta chains sequenced from a single sample in a study of response to subunit inactivated influenza vaccine. In TCRdb, the RT-PCR reads were re-called with MiXCR into one record per CDR3 protein. Of about 500,000 distinct CDR3 sequences in the sample, approximately 15% were seen once. The specimen comprised CD4+ T cells sorted from PBMCs, sampled approximately 25 months after vaccination. These receptors were obtained from a man between 50 and 69 years old who received an inactivated influenza vaccine.

The chain joins TRBV28 to TRBJ1-1; D uncertain. V was cut by 7 bases and J by 0 bases, with 18 bases left in between. Germline V gene sequence: CDR1 MDHEN, CDR2 SYDVKM. The CDR3 length is 16 residues. CDR3 DNA sequence: TGTGCCAGCATCGATCGGCCGGTAGGGATGAACACTGAAGCTTTCTTT. This translates into CASIDRPVGMNTEAFF. The full variable domain, with the rest looked up from reference TRBV28 and TRBJ1-1, is DVKVTQSSRYLVKRTGEKVFLECVQDMDHENMFWYRQDPGLGLRLIYFSYDVKMKEKGDIPEGYSVSREKKERFSLILESASTNQTSMYLCASIDRPVGMNTEAFFGQGTRLTVV.

The gene calls are TRBV29-1 and TRBJ2-4; TRBD1 matches at 10 bases. The trim removed 7 bases at V and 8 bases at J, leaving 8 bases unmatched. The V gene's germline CDR1 is SQVTM and CDR2 ANQGSEA. This CDR3 has 13 amino acids. CDR3 sequence reads: CSAGTGEGYIQYF. In nucleotides, the CDR3 is TGCAGCGCAGGGACAGGGGAGGGGTACATTCAGTACTTC. The full variable domain, rest sourced from reference TRBV29-1 and TRBJ2-4, is SAVISQKPSRDICQRGTSLTIQCQVDSQVTMMFWYRQQPGQSLTLIATANQGSEATYESGFVIDKFPISRPNLTFSTLTVSNMSPEDSSIYLCSAGTGEGYIQYFGAGTRLSVL.

This clonotype was observed a few times. Written as DNA, the CDR3 is TGTGCCAGCAGCTTAAGCAGTACCTACGAGCAGTACTTC. Residues: CASSLSSTYEQYF. The V gene is TRBV11-2, the J gene TRBJ2-7; D remains ambiguous. Trimming left V 2 bases short and J 2 bases short, with 7 bases between. CDR1 SGHAT and CDR2 FQNNGV come from the germline V gene. This CDR3 region has 13 residues.

The V gene is TRBV20-1, the J gene TRBJ1-6, with D perhaps TRBD1 (6 bases). With 1 base removed from V and 1 base from J, the gap between germline ends came to 8 bases. Germline lookup yields CDR1 DFQATT and CDR2 SNEGSKA (reference sequence). The CDR3 is 15 residues long. CDR3 region: CSARAGTSYNSPLHF. Here the CDR3 DNA reads TGCAGTGCTAGAGCCGGGACATCCTATAATTCACCCCTCCACTTT.

This clonotype was found many times. This chain joins TRBV7-2 and TRBJ2-1; 11 nucleotides match TRBD2. The germline V gene encodes CDR1 SGHTA and CDR2 FQGNSA. J lost 1 base, V lost 4 bases, and 3 bases had no gene match. This CDR3 spans 16 amino acids. CDR3 DNA sequence: TGTGCCAGCAGCTCCCTAGCGGGAGGATCCTACAATGAGCAGTTCTTC. As protein: CASSSLAGGSYNEQFF. Using reference TRBV7-2 and TRBJ2-1 for the parts outside the CDR3, the full variable domain is GAGVSQSPSNKVTEKGKDVELRCDPISGHTALYWYRQSLGQGLEFLIYFQGNSAPDKSGLPSDRFSAERTGGSVSTLTIQRTQQEDSAVYLCASSSLAGGSYNEQFFGPGTRLTVL.

Note on this clonotype: Lacking the conserved final phenylalanine or tryptophan, this CDR3 likely reflects a read error. J is TRBJ2-5 and V is TRBV12-3 or TRBV12-4; 11 bases match TRBD2. The CDR3 spans 17 residues. Trimming at V came to 6 bases and at J to 5 bases, leaving 14 bases not matched to a gene. The CDR3 loop reads CASSSAGVAGGQETQYS. CDR3 nucleotide sequence: TGTGCCAGCAGCAGCGCGGGGGTAGCGGGGGGGCAGGAGACCCAGTACTCC.

This sequence joins TRBV4-3 and TRBJ1-5; the D gene is possibly TRBD1 (5 bases). CDR1 and CDR2 (germline): LGHNA, YSLEER. Trimming shortened V by 1 base and J by 5 bases, and 12 bases separated the two germline ends. There are 15 residues in the CDR3. The CDR3 reads CASSQGVRVDQPQHF. The CDR3, as DNA: TGCGCCAGCAGCCAAGGGGTCAGGGTAGATCAGCCCCAGCATTTT.

V usage is TRBV10-2 and J usage is TRBJ2-7, with TRBD2 matching over 7 bases. This CDR3 comprises 15 residues. Germline loops: CDR1 WSHSY, CDR2 SAAADI. V shed 6 bases, J shed 3 bases, and the junction held 11 bases outside the gene matches. CDR3 nucleotides: TGCGCCAGCAGAAATCCAACGGGGGGTCTCTACGAGCAGTACTTC. Amino acid sequence: CASRNPTGGLYEQYF.

The CDR3 is CASSSWTEEYEQYF. The CDR3 DNA follows: TGTGCCAGCAGCTCCTGGACAGAAGAGTACGAGCAGTACTTC. The chain employs TRBV5-6 and TRBJ2-7, with D perhaps matching TRBD1 (6 bases). The CDR3 length is 14 residues. Trimming shortened V by 3 bases and J by 4 bases, and 14 bases separated the two germline ends. CDR1 is SGHDT, CDR2 YYEEEE, per germline.

CDR3 coding DNA: TGCAGTGCGTCCAAGTACGAGCAGTACTTC. It is translated as CSASKYEQYF. The chain links TRBV20-1 to TRBJ2-7, with D hard to call. CDR1 DFQATT and CDR2 SNEGSKA come from the germline V gene (reference sequence). CDR3 length equals 10 residues. Trimming removed 6 bases at V and 4 bases at J, with 7 bases between.

The V call is TRBV20-1, the J call TRBJ1-5, with 7 bases aligning to TRBD1. Germline V lookup: CDR1 DFQATT, CDR2 SNEGSKA (reference sequence). This CDR3 contains 16 residues. The J segment lost 2 bases and the V segment lost 0 bases, leaving 7 bases of the junction unmatched. CDR3 DNA: TGCAGTGCTAGAGATTCCCGAGGACAGGGCAATCAGCCCCAGCATTTT. Its protein product is CSARDSRGQGNQPQHF.

The V and J genes are TRBV20-1 and TRBJ2-1, with 8 positions matching TRBD2. The germline V gene encodes CDR1 DFQATT and CDR2 SNEGSKA (reference sequence). The CDR3 runs to 12 residues. J lost 7 bases, V lost 7 bases, and 6 bases had no gene match. This CDR3 is CSVSGRWNEQFF. The CDR3 bases are TGCAGTGTCAGCGGGAGATGGAATGAGCAGTTCTTC.

The J gene is TRBJ2-5, the V gene TRBV12-3 or TRBV12-4, with D maybe TRBD1 (5 bases). The CDR3 spans 13 residues. Trimming stripped 7 bases from V and 2 bases from J, with 11 bases between. The CDR3 coding sequence is TGTGCCAGCACAGCAGGGATACAAGAGACCCAGTACTTC. Translating it yields CASTAGIQETQYF.

This clonotype has only a few counts. J is TRBJ2-5 and V is TRBV7-3, with D unclear. The germline V gene has CDR1 SGHTA and CDR2 FQGTGA. This CDR3 has 13 residues. V dropped 3 bases and J dropped 3 bases, with 8 bases sitting between them. The CDR3: CASSLVKEETQYF. DNA for the CDR3: TGTGCCAGCAGCTTGGTTAAGGAAGAGACCCAGTACTTC.

The genes are TRBV9 and TRBJ1-4, with D unclear. Germline CDR1 and CDR2: SGDLS and YYNGEE. V lost 0 bases and J 5 bases, leaving 8 bases between the germline ends. This CDR3 comprises 14 residues. In nucleotides, the CDR3 is TGTGCCAGCAGCGTAGATCCATCGAATGAAAAACTGTTTTTT. It is translated as CASSVDPSNEKLFF.

This clonotype showed up just a few times. As DNA, the CDR3 is TGTGCCAGCACCCTTGATTCGACAGGGGCCTACGAGCAGTACTTC. This translates into CASTLDSTGAYEQYF. The V and J genes are TRBV4-2 and TRBJ2-7; 8 bases map to TRBD1. Germline CDR1 is LGHNA and CDR2 is YNFKEQ. The CDR3 loop spans 15 amino acids. The V segment lost 7 bases and the J segment 2 bases; nucleotides outside the gene matches: 10.

This clonotype has just one count. The chain combines TRBV20-1 with TRBJ1-2; 9 bases map to TRBD1. CDR3 size: 15 residues. Germline loops: CDR1 DFQATT, CDR2 SNEGSKA (reference sequence). V gave up 0 bases and J gave up 3 bases; unmatched junction bases: 5. The CDR3 is CSARDTGQGHYGYTF. Here the CDR3 DNA reads TGCAGTGCTAGAGACACGGGACAGGGACACTATGGCTACACCTTC.

J is TRBJ2-5 and V is TRBV14, with a possible D match to TRBD1 (6 bases). CDR1 is SGHDN, CDR2 FVKESK, per germline. The CDR3 has 15 amino acids. V was cut by 2 bases and J by 2 bases, with 12 bases left in between. The CDR3 DNA reads TGTGCCAGCAGCCAAAGGGGGAGCATACAAGAGACCCAGTACTTC. It specifies CASSQRGSIQETQYF.

V is TRBV20-1 and J is TRBJ1-1; D is undetermined. The germline V and J ends were trimmed by 3 bases and 11 bases, with 13 bases remaining between them. This CDR3 region has 11 residues. Germline V gene lookup returns CDR1 DFQATT and CDR2 SNEGSKA (reference sequence). DNA for the CDR3: TGCAGTGCTAGCCGCCCTGGTGTGGCTTTCTTT. It is translated as CSASRPGVAFF.

J is TRBJ1-1 and V is TRBV24-1; the match to TRBD1 covers 8 bases. V shed 5 bases, J shed 6 bases, and the junction held 7 bases outside the gene matches. Germline CDR1 reads KGHDR; CDR2 reads SFDVKD. This CDR3 has 14 amino acids. CDR3 loop: CATSARDRPAEAFF. CDR3 sequence (DNA): TGTGCCACCAGTGCAAGGGACAGGCCGGCTGAAGCTTTCTTT.

This clonotype was detected only a few times. The V call is TRBV6-1, the J call TRBJ2-5; TRBD2 matches 13 bases. Trimming removed 8 bases from V and 6 bases from J; junction bases left unmatched: 6. The CDR3 consists of 14 residues. CDR1 and CDR2 (germline): MNHNS, SASEGT. The CDR3 nucleotides read TGTGCCAGCTCCGGGACTAGCGGGGCACAGACCCAGTACTTC. Translated, it gives CASSGTSGAQTQYF.

The chain combines TRBV7-9 with TRBJ2-1; D possibly corresponds to TRBD2 (6 bases). The germline V gene encodes CDR1 SEHNR and CDR2 FQNEAQ (reference sequence). V lost 3 bases and J lost 4, with 10 bases in between. CDR3 length: 14 residues. Here the CDR3 DNA reads TGTGCCAGCAGCTTCCCGGGGGAATACAATGAGCAGTTCTTC. Residues: CASSFPGEYNEQFF. Filled out from reference TRBV7-9 and TRBJ2-1, the complete variable domain reads DTGVSQNPRHKITKRGQNVTFRCDPISEHNRLYWYRQTLGQGPEFLTYFQNEAQLEKSRLLSDRFSAERPKGSFSTLEIQRTEQGDSAMYLCASSFPGEYNEQFFGPGTRLTVL.

The CDR3 loop reads CASRQLQGGRLNNEQFF. For the CDR3, the DNA is TGTGCCAGCAGGCAACTGCAGGGGGGACGATTAAACAATGAGCAGTTCTTC. This chain uses TRBV3-1 with TRBJ2-1; possible D gene TRBD1, 7 bases. Trimming shortened V by 6 bases and J by 5 bases, and 23 bases separated the two germline ends. This CDR3 is built from 17 residues. Germline-derived CDR1 and CDR2 are LGHDT and YNNKEL (reference sequence).

This rearrangement joins TRBV7-2 to TRBJ2-2, with 7 nucleotides matching TRBD1. Looked up from germline, CDR1 is SGHTA and CDR2 is FQGNSA. V shed 1 base, J shed 1 base, and the junction held 3 bases outside the gene matches. This CDR3 is 16 amino acids long. The CDR3 DNA reads as TGTGCCAGCAGCTTAGAACGGACAGGGAACACCGGGGAGCTGTTTTTT. It translates to CASSLERTGNTGELFF.

This clonotype was recorded a few times. V gene TRBV4-1 combines with J gene TRBJ2-1; possibly TRBD1 for D (5 bases). Germline lookup yields CDR1 MGHRA and CDR2 YSYEKL. The CDR3 length is 19 residues. Trimming took off 0 bases at V and 4 bases at J, with 22 bases between the two ends. The CDR3 spells CASSQDLVVRHRSYNEQFF. The CDR3, as DNA: TGCGCCAGCAGCCAAGATTTGGTCGTCCGGCACAGGTCGTACAATGAGCAGTTCTTC.

Only one count was recorded for this clonotype. The chain joins TRBV4-1 to TRBJ2-7, with 10 bases that match TRBD2. Germline CDR1 is MGHRA and CDR2 is YSYEKL. The V gene end was trimmed by 0 bases and the J gene end by 3 bases; junction bases not matched to a gene: 8. The CDR3 totals 17 residues. CDR3 bases: TGCGCCAGCAGCCAAGATTGGGGACTAGCGATTATCTACGAGCAGTACTTC. Translated: CASSQDWGLAIIYEQYF.